The 15 T cell receptor beta chains listed next were all sequenced from one sample in a study of cytomegalovirus exposure and HLA in healthy donors. PCR primers comprised 60 Vbeta and 13 Jbeta primers. The assay was immunoSEQ multiplex PCR, and TCRdb's table has in-frame clones only and misses some. The data show over 85,000 clones, with 75% to 80% seen just once and about 4% held by the top ten. Sequences were obtained from PBMCs. Receptors originate from a woman aged 40 to 55 in good health and CMV-seronegative.

This clone was observed a few times. The rearrangement links TRBV21-1 to TRBJ1-1. TRBV21-1 is a pseudogene segment. This CDR3 is 14 amino acids long. CDR3 loop: CARPGGREDTEAFF. The CDR3 nucleotides read TGTGCCAGGCCGGGGGGGAGGGAGGACACTGAAGCTTTCTTT.

CDR3 bases: TGTGCCAGCAGCTCCGGGACTAGCGGTGTGGATACGCAGTATTTT. Translated: CASSSGTSGVDTQYF. The rearrangement uses TRBV11-3 and TRBJ2-3, with 11 bases lining up with TRBD2. The CDR3 is made up of 15 amino acids. Trimming cost V 4 bases and J 6 bases; bases outside gene matches: 6. CDR1 and CDR2 from the germline V gene are SGHNT and YENEEA. The variable domain in full, with the rest retrieved from reference TRBV11-3 and TRBJ2-3, is EAGVVQSPRYKIIEKKQPVAFWCNPISGHNTLYWYLQNLGQGPELLIRYENEEAVDDSQLPKDRFSAERLKGVDSTLKIQPAELGDSAVYLCASSSGTSGVDTQYFGPGTRLTVL.

The chain carries TRBV10-3 and TRBJ1-5; 9 bases are shared with TRBD1. The J segment lost 6 bases and the V segment lost 5 bases, leaving 2 bases of the junction unmatched. The CDR3 loop spans 13 amino acids. Looked up from germline, CDR1 is ENHRY and CDR2 is SYGVKD. CDR3 in amino acids: CAISRTGVQPQHF. CDR3 nucleotides: TGTGCCATCAGTAGGACAGGGGTTCAGCCCCAGCATTTT.

J is TRBJ2-7 and V is TRBV5-6; the match to TRBD2 covers 7 bases. In germline, CDR1 is SGHDT, CDR2 YYEEEE. The CDR3 covers 17 residues. Trimming removed 4 bases from V and 3 bases from J; junction bases left unmatched: 16. CDR3 loop: CASSLNFGGGLSYEQYF. For the CDR3, the DNA is TGTGCCAGCAGCCTGAACTTTGGCGGGGGACTAAGCTACGAGCAGTACTTC.

The genes are TRBV29-1 and TRBJ2-5, with D tentatively TRBD1 (6 bases). The CDR3 runs 16 residues. CDR1 SQVTM and CDR2 ANQGSEA come from the germline V gene. Trimming took 0 bases from V and 0 from J, leaving 14 bases between them. The CDR3 sequence: CSVEDSAGEYQETQYF. The CDR3 DNA reads as TGCAGCGTTGAAGACTCTGCAGGGGAGTACCAAGAGACCCAGTACTTC.

The chain links TRBV7-3 to TRBJ2-3; the D gene is possibly TRBD1 (6 bases). CDR3 length equals 15 residues. The germline V and J ends were trimmed by 2 bases and 1 base, with 10 bases remaining between them. Germline V gene sequence: CDR1 SGHTA, CDR2 FQGTGA. This CDR3 reads CASSLDRHGTDTQYF. CDR3 in DNA: TGTGCCAGCAGCTTAGACAGGCACGGCACAGATACGCAGTATTTT.

This clone was observed a single time. This chain joins TRBV10-3 and TRBJ2-3; 10 nucleotides line up with TRBD2. Per the germline V gene, CDR1 is ENHRY and CDR2 is SYGVKD. V shed 10 bases and J 0 bases; nucleotides not matched to a gene: 13. This CDR3 contains 17 residues. CDR3 in DNA: TGTGCCACCTCCCCAGCGGGGGGGCCCCTCAGCACAGATACGCAGTATTTT. Translated, it gives CATSPAGGPLSTDTQYF.

The chain joins TRBV28 to TRBJ1-5; a possible D gene is TRBD1 (6 bases). Germline CDR1 and CDR2: MDHEN and SYDVKM. V lost 6 bases to trimming and J lost 9 bases, with 21 bases between them. The CDR3 has 15 residues. The CDR3 sequence: CASSDQGTNLPPQHF. The CDR3 bases are TGTGCCAGCAGCGATCAGGGGACCAATCTTCCGCCCCAGCATTTT.

The CDR3 sequence is CASSVGQYSNQPQHF. CDR3 DNA sequence: TGTGCCAGCAGTGTCGGACAGTATAGCAATCAGCCCCAGCATTTT. This chain joins TRBV6-5 and TRBJ1-5, with D perhaps matching TRBD1 (6 bases). The CDR3 totals 15 residues. V lost 5 bases to trimming and J lost 0 bases, with 11 bases between them. Germline V CDR1 and CDR2: MNHEY, SVGAGI.

This chain joins TRBV5-1 and TRBJ1-1; possible D gene TRBD1, 6 bases. This CDR3 is 13 amino acids long. CDR1 and CDR2 (germline): SGHRS, YFSETQ. V lost 2 bases to trimming and J lost 4 bases, with 9 bases between them. Written as DNA, the CDR3 is TGCGCCAGCAGCTTAACAGGGAGCACTGAAGCTTTCTTT. Protein sequence: CASSLTGSTEAFF.

This chain links TRBV28 with TRBJ2-3; tentatively, D is TRBD2 (5 bases). The CDR3 length is 14 residues. Germline loops: CDR1 MDHEN, CDR2 SYDVKM. Trimming took off 8 bases at V and 0 bases at J, with 12 bases between the two ends. DNA for the CDR3: TGTGCCAGCCCCCTGGGCGGGAGCACAGATACGCAGTATTTT. This encodes CASPLGGSTDTQYF.

The chain employs TRBV28 and TRBJ1-4; a weak D match, TRBD1 (6 bases). The CDR3 contains 13 residues. Germline V gene sequence: CDR1 MDHEN, CDR2 SYDVKM. V was shortened by 6 bases and J by 9 bases, with 14 bases between the two germline ends. CDR3 loop: CASSLADSKKLFF. In nucleotides, the CDR3 is TGTGCCAGCAGCCTAGCGGACAGTAAAAAACTGTTTTTT.

The gene calls are TRBV5-1 and TRBJ2-4, with D possibly matching TRBD1 (6 bases). The CDR3 sequence is 14 residues long. V lost 3 bases and J lost 1, with 8 bases in between. Germline lookup yields CDR1 SGHRS and CDR2 YFSETQ. As DNA, the CDR3 is TGCGCCAGCAGCTCAGGGGATGCCAAAAACATTCAGTACTTC. Residues: CASSSGDAKNIQYF.

This clone was seen once. DNA for the CDR3: TGTGCCAGCAGCTCCGGAGGACTAGCGAACACAGATACGCAGTATTTT. This encodes CASSSGGLANTDTQYF. The chain employs TRBV13 and TRBJ2-3; 9 positions agree with TRBD2. CDR3 length equals 16 residues. Germline V lookup: CDR1 PRHDT, CDR2 FYEKMQ (reference sequence). Trimming at V came to 4 bases and at J to 2 bases, leaving 7 bases not matched to a gene.

The chain combines TRBV30 with TRBJ1-1; 7 nucleotides line up with TRBD1. Germline V gene data show CDR1 as GTSNPN and CDR2 as SVGIG (reference sequence). J lost 11 bases, V lost 3 bases, and 6 bases had no gene match. The CDR3 totals 11 residues. The DNA for the CDR3 is TGTGCCTGGAGCGAGGACAGGCCCGCTTTCTTT. Its protein is CAWSEDRPAFF.